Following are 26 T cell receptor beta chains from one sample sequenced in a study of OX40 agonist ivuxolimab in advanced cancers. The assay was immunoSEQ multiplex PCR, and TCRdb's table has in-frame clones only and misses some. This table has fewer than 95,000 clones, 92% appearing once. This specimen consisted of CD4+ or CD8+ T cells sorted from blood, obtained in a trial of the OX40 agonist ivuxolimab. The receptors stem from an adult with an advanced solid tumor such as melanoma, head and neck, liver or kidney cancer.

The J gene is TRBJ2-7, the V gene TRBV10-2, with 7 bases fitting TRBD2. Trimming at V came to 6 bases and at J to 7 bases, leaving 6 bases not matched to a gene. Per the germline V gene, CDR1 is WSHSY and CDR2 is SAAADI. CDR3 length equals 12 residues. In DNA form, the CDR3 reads TGCGCCAGCAGCGCACCCGGGGGGGAGCAGTACTTC. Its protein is CASSAPGGEQYF.

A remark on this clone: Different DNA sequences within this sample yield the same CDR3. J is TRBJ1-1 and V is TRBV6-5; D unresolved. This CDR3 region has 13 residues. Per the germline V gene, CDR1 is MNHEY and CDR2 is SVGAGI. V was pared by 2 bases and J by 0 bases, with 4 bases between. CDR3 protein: CASSYGMNTEAFF. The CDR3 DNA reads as TGTGCCAGCAGTTACGGTATGAACACTGAAGCTTTCTTT.

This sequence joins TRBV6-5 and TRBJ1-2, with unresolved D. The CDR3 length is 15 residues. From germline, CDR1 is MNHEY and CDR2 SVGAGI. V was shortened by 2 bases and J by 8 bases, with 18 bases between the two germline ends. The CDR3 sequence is CASSYGKETLRGYTF. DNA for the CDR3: TGTGCCAGCAGTTACGGGAAGGAGACCTTGAGGGGCTACACCTTC.

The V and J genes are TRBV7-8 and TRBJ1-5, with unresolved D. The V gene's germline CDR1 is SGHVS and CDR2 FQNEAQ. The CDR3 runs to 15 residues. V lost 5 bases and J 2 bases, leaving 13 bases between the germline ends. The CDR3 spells CASSTRWERNQPQHF. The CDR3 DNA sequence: TGTGCCAGCAGCACCCGTTGGGAGCGCAATCAGCCCCAGCATTTT.

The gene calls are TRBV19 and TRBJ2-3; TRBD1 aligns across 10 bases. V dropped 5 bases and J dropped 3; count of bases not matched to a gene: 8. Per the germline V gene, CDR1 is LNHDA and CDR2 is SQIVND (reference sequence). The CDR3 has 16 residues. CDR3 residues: CASSARQGAKTDTQYF. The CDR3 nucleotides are TGTGCCAGTAGTGCAAGACAGGGGGCGAAAACAGATACGCAGTATTTT. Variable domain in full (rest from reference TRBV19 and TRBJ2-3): DGGITQSPKYLFRKEGQNVTLSCEQNLNHDAMYWYRQDPGQGLRLIYYSQIVNDFQKGDIAEGYSVSREKKESFPLTVTSAQKNPTAFYLCASSARQGAKTDTQYFGPGTRLTVL.

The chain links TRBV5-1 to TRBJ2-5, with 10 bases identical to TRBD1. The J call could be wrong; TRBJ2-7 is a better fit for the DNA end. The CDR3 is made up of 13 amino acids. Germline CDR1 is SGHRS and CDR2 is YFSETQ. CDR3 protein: CASSGTGVNEQYF. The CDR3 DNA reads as TGCGCCAGCTCCGGGACAGGGGTGAACGAGCAGTACTTC.

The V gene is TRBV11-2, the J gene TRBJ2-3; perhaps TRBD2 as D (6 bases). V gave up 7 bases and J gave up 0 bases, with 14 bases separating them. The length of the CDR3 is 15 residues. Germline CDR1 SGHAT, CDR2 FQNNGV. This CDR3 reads CASNVRRASTDTQYF. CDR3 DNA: TGTGCCAGCAACGTAAGGAGGGCCAGCACAGATACGCAGTATTTT.

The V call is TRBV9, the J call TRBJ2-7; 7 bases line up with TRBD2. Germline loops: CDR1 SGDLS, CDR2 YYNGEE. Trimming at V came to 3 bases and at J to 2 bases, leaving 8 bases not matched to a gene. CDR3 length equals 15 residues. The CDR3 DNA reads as TGTGCCAGCAGCGCGGGATCCGGGAGGACCTACGAGCAGTACTTC. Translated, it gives CASSAGSGRTYEQYF.

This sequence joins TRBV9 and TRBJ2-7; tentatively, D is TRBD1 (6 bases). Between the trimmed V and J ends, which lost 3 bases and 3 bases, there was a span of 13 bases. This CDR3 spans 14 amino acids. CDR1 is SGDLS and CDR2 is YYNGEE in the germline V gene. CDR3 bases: TGTGCCAGCAGCGGCCCTGACAGGAACTACGAGCAGTACTTC. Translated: CASSGPDRNYEQYF.

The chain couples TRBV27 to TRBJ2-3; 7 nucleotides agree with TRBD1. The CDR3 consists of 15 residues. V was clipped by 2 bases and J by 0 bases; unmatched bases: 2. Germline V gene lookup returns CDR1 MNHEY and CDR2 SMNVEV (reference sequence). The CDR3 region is CASSLKDRSTDTQYF. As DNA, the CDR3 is TGTGCCAGCAGTTTAAAGGACAGGAGCACAGATACGCAGTATTTT.

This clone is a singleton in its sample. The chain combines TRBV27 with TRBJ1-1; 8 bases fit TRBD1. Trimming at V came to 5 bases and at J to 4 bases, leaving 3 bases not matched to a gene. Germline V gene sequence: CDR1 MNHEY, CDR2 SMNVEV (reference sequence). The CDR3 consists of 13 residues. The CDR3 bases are TGTGCCAGCAGTATAACAGGGGGCACTGAAGCTTTCTTT. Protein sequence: CASSITGGTEAFF.

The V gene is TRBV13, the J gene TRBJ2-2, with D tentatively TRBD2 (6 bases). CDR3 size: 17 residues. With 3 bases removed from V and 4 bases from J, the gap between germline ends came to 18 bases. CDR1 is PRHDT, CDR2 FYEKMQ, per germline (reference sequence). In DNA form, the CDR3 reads TGTGCCAGCAGCTTTGACACCGAGTCAGCGGGCACCGGGGAGCTGTTTTTT. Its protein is CASSFDTESAGTGELFF.

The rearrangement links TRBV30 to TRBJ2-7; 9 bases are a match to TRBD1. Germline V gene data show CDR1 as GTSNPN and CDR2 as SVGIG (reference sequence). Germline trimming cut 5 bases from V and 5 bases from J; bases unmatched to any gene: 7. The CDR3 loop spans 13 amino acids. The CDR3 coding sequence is TGTGCCTGGGACCTGGGGACAGGGAACGAGCAGTACTTC. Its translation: CAWDLGTGNEQYF.

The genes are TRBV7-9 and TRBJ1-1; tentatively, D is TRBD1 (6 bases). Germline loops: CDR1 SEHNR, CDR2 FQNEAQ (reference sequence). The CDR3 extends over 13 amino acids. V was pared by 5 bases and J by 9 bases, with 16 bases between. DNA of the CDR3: TGTGCCAGCAGCCCGAGGGGGGGGGTCAAAGCTTTCTTT. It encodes CASSPRGGVKAFF.

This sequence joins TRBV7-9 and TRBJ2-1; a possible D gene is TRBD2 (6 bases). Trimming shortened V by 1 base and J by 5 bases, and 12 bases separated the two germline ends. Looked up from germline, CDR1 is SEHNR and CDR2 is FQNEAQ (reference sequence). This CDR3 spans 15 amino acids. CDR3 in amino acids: CASSLGGRTHNEQFF. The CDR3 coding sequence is TGTGCCAGCAGCTTAGGGGGGAGGACCCACAATGAGCAGTTCTTC.

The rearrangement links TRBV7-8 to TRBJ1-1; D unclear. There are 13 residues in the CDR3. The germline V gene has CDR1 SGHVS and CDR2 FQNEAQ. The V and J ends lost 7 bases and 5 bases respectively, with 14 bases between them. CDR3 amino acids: CASTPPVDTEAFF. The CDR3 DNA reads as TGTGCCAGCACCCCACCCGTTGATACTGAAGCTTTCTTT. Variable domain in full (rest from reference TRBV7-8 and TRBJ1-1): GAGVSQSPRYKVAKRGQDVALRCDPISGHVSLFWYQQALGQGPEFLTYFQNEAQLDKSGLPSDRFFAERPEGSVSTLKIQRTQQEDSAVYLCASTPPVDTEAFFGQGTRLTVV.

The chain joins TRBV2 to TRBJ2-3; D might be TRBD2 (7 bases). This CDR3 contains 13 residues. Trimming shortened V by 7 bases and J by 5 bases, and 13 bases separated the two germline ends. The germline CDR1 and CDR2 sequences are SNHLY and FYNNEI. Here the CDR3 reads CASTGGGQDTQYF. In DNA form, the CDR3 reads TGTGCCAGCACTGGGGGGGGGCAAGATACGCAGTATTTT.

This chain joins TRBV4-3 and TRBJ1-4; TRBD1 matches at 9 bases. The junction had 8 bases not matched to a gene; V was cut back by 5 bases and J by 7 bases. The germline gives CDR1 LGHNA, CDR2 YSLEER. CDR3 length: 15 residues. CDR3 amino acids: CASSGGDRVGEKLFF. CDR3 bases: TGCGCCAGCAGCGGAGGGGACAGGGTCGGTGAAAAACTGTTTTTT.

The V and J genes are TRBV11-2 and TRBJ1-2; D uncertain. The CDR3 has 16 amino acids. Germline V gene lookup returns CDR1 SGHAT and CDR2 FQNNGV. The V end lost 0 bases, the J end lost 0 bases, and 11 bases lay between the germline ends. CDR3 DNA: TGTGCCAGCAGCTTAGATGCCCAGTCCACTAACTATGGCTACACCTTC. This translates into CASSLDAQSTNYGYTF. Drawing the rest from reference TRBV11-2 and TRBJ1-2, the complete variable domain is EAGVAQSPRYKIIEKRQSVAFWCNPISGHATLYWYQQILGQGPKLLIQFQNNGVVDDSQLPKDRFSAERLKGVDSTLKIQPAKLEDSAVYLCASSLDAQSTNYGYTFGSGTRLTVV.

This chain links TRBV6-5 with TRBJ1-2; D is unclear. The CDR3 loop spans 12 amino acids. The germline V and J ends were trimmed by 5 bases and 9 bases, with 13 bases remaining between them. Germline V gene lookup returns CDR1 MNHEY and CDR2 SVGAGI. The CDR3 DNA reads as TGTGCCAGCAGTCCCGGAGCCGAGAGCTACACCTTC. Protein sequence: CASSPGAESYTF.

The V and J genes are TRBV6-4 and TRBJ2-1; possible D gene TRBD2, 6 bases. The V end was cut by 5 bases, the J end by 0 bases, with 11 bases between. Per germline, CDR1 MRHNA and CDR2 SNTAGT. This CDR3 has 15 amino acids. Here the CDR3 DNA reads TGTGCCAGCAGTTTGGACGGGAGCTCCTACAATGAGCAGTTCTTC. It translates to CASSLDGSSYNEQFF.

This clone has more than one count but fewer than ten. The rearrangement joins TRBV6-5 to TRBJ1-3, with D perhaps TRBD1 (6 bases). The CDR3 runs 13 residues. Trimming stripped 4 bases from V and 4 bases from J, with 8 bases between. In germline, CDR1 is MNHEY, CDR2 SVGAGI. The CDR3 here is CASSLQGGNTIYF. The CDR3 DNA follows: TGTGCCAGCAGTTTACAGGGAGGAAACACCATATATTTT.

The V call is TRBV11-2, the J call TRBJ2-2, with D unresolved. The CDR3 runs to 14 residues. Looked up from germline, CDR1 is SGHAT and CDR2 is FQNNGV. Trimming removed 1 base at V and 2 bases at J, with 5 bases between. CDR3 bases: TGTGCCAGCAGCTTAGTACCTAACACCGGGGAGCTGTTTTTT. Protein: CASSLVPNTGELFF.

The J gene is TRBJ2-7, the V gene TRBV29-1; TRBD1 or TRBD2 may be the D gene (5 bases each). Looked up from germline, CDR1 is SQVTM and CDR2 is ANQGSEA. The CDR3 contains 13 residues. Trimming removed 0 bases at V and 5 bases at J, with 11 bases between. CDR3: CSVEDMWGNEQYF. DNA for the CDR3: TGCAGCGTTGAAGATATGTGGGGGAACGAGCAGTACTTC.

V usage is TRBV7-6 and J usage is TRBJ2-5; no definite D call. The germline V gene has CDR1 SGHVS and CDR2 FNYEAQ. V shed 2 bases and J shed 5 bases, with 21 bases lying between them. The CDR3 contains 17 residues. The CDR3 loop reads CASSLSFYSSLGETQYF. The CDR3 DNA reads TGTGCCAGCAGCTTAAGTTTCTACAGTTCCTTGGGGGAGACCCAGTACTTC.

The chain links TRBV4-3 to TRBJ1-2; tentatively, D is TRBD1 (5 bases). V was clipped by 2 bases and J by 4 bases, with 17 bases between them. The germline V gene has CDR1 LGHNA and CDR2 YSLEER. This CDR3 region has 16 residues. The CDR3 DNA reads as TGCGCCAGCAGCCAACGAAGGGGAACGGGGAGCTATGGCTACACCTTC. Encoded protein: CASSQRRGTGSYGYTF.